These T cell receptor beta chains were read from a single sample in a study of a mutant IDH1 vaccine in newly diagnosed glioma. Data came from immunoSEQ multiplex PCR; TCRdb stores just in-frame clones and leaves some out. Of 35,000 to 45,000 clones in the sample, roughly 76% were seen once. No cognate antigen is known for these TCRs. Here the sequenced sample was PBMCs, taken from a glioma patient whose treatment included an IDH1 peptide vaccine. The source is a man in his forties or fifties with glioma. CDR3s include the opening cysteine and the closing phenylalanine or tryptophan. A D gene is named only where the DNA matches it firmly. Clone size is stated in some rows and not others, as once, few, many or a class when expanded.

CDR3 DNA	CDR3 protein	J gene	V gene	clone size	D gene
TGTGCCAGCAGCTTAAGGTCAGATGAGCAGTACTTC	CASSLRSDEQYF	TRBJ2-7	TRBV7-9	-	-
TGTGCCAGCATCCTGTCCGGGACACCGAGTCTCTTCTATGGCTACACCTTC	CASILSGTPSLFYGYTF	TRBJ1-2	TRBV5-8	-	-
TGTGCCAGCAGCACCAGGGGGGTTAGTCAGCCCCAGCATTTT	CASSTRGVSQPQHF	TRBJ1-5	TRBV5-6	-	TRBD1
TGTGCCAGCAGCTTAGATGGGGGGCTAGGGGCCAACGTCCTGACTTTC	CASSLDGGLGANVLTF	TRBJ2-6	TRBV7-2	-	-
TGTGCCAGCAGCACCCGGACAGGGAGTAATGAAAAACTGTTTTTT	CASSTRTGSNEKLFF	TRBJ1-4	TRBV7-2	-	TRBD1
TGCGCCAGCAGCTTGGACGGGGAATCCTACGAGCAGTACTTC	CASSLDGESYEQYF	TRBJ2-7	TRBV5-1	-	-
TGTGCCAGCAGTCGGGGTACCACAGATACGCAGTATTTT	CASSRGTTDTQYF	TRBJ2-3	TRBV2	-	-
TGTGCCAGCAGCCCTACAGCCTTGGGGAGCCTCCACTTT	CASSPTALGSLHF	TRBJ1-6	TRBV7-2	-	-
TGTGCCAGCACCGGGTTGCGGTCACCCCTCCACTTT	CASTGLRSPLHF	TRBJ1-6	TRBV2	-	-
TGTGCCAGCAGCTATTCGGGCACTGAAGCTTTCTTT	CASSYSGTEAFF	TRBJ1-1	TRBV5-4	-	-
TGTGCCAGCAAAGGTTTCCAAGAGACCCAGTACTTC	CASKGFQETQYF	TRBJ2-5	TRBV2	-	-
TGTGCCAGTAGGTTAGGACGGGACTATGGCTACACCTTC	CASRLGRDYGYTF	TRBJ1-2	TRBV19	-	-
TGTGCCAGCAGCCCCATGGCAGGAGGTATAGGCACTGAAGCTTTCTTT	CASSPMAGGIGTEAFF	TRBJ1-1	TRBV5-4	-	-
TGCGCCAGCAGCTTGGCTTCTGGGACGGATGGCTACACCTTC	CASSLASGTDGYTF	TRBJ1-2	TRBV5-1	-	-
TGTGCCAGCAGCTTGGTGGGATCCGCAATGAACACTGAAGCTTTCTTT	CASSLVGSAMNTEAFF	TRBJ1-1	TRBV27	few	-
TGTGCCAGCAGCTTTGAGGGGTCGGGCGAGCAGTACTTC	CASSFEGSGEQYF	TRBJ2-7	TRBV7-9	-	-
TGTGCCAGCAGTTCCCGACAGGTCCTTCACGAGCAGTACTTC	CASSSRQVLHEQYF	TRBJ2-7	TRBV6-5	-	-
TGTGCCAGCAGCGACCGACAGGAAGGTAATGAAAAACTGTTTTTT	CASSDRQEGNEKLFF	TRBJ1-4	TRBV11-2	-	-
TGTGCCAGCAGCCAAGCCCTAGCGGGGGGGGCAGATACGCAGTATTTT	CASSQALAGGADTQYF	TRBJ2-3	TRBV14	once	TRBD2
TGTGCCAGCAGCTTCCTTGAGGGGACTAATGAAAAACTGTTTTTT	CASSFLEGTNEKLFF	TRBJ1-4	TRBV7-9	-	-
TGTGCCAGCAGCTTGGAACTAGCGGGAGGCCGGGAGACCCAGTACTTC	CASSLELAGGRETQYF	TRBJ2-5	TRBV5-5	-	TRBD2
TGTGCTAGTGAGGGGTCATCGGGGAAATACGAGCAGTACTTC	CASEGSSGKYEQYF	TRBJ2-7	TRBV12-5	-	-
TGTGCCAGCAGACCACCGGGGGGCTCCTTCTATGGCTACACCTTC	CASRPPGGSFYGYTF	TRBJ1-2	TRBV27	-	-
TGCGCCAGCAGCTCACAGGGGGCTCACGGAAACACCATATATTTT	CASSSQGAHGNTIYF	TRBJ1-3	TRBV5-1	-	TRBD1
TGTGCCAGCAGTGAAACTGGGACCGTACCCCAGCATTTT	CASSETGTVPQHF	TRBJ1-5	TRBV6-1	-	-
TGCGCCAGCAGCGGCCAGCGGAACATTCAGTACTTC	CASSGQRNIQYF	TRBJ2-4	TRBV5-1	-	-
TGCGCCAGCAGCCGGGTAGGCAACAATGAGCAGTTCTTC	CASSRVGNNEQFF	TRBJ2-1	TRBV4-1	-	-
TGTGCCAGCAGCTCCCCGGGGTGGGAGACCCAGTACTTC	CASSSPGWETQYF	TRBJ2-5	TRBV7-2	-	-
TGTGCCAGCAGCGCCCAAGAGACCCAGTACTTC	CASSAQETQYF	TRBJ2-5	TRBV7-9	-	-
TGTGCCAGCAACGGAGGGACAGACCTCTATGGCTACACCTTC	CASNGGTDLYGYTF	TRBJ1-2	TRBV7-9	-	TRBD1
TGCGCCAGCAGCCGTCCGTCCCCTGGCACTGAAGCTTTCTTT	CASSRPSPGTEAFF	TRBJ1-1	TRBV4-1	once	-
TGTGCCAGCAGTCCGGGACAGGGGTCCTACGAGCAGTACTTC	CASSPGQGSYEQYF	TRBJ2-7	TRBV6-5	-	TRBD1
TGTGCCAGCAGCTTGCCTGCGACAGGGACTGGGGCCAACGTCCTGACTTTC	CASSLPATGTGANVLTF	TRBJ2-6	TRBV5-4	-	TRBD1
TGTGCCAGCAGTCAACAGGGCTGGAGGAACTATGGCTACACCTTC	CASSQQGWRNYGYTF	TRBJ1-2	TRBV6-5	once	-
TGTGCCAGCAGCCAGACGGGACAGGTAGTGAACACTGAAGCTTTCTTT	CASSQTGQVVNTEAFF	TRBJ1-1	TRBV4-2	-	TRBD1
TGTGCCAGCAGCTACACAGGGTCCATGAACACTGAAGCTTTCTTT	CASSYTGSMNTEAFF	TRBJ1-1	TRBV6-1	few	-
TGTGCCAGTAGTATAGATACTGAAGCTTTCTTT	CASSIDTEAFF	TRBJ1-1	TRBV19	-	-
TGTGCCAGCAGTCCCATACCCCAGGGTAGCAATCAGCCCCAGCATTTT	CASSPIPQGSNQPQHF	TRBJ1-5	TRBV27	-	-
TGCAGCGTCCTAGGGACGGATTACGAGCAGTACTTC	CSVLGTDYEQYF	TRBJ2-7	TRBV29-1	-	-
TGCGCCAGCAGCTTGGAAGGAGACTATGGCTACACCTTC	CASSLEGDYGYTF	TRBJ1-2	TRBV5-1	-	-
TGTGCCAGCTCACCCGACAGGGGAGAGACCCAGTACTTC	CASSPDRGETQYF	TRBJ2-5	TRBV18	-	TRBD1
TGTGCCAGCAGCTTAGGCGGCAGGGGGGTGAACACTGAAGCTTTCTTT	CASSLGGRGVNTEAFF	TRBJ1-1	TRBV7-8	-	TRBD1
TGTGCCATCAGCGGAAGGGGGACCCCTTCGAACACCGGGGAGCTGTTTTTT	CAISGRGTPSNTGELFF	TRBJ2-2	TRBV10-3	-	-
TGTGCCAGCTCACCACTTGTCCTAGAGATGGCCGGGGAGCTGTTTTTT	CASSPLVLEMAGELFF	TRBJ2-2	TRBV18	-	-
TGTGCCAGCAGCTCTGGACCCGCCCACACAGATACGCAGTATTTT	CASSSGPAHTDTQYF	TRBJ2-3	TRBV5-6	once	-
TGTGCCTGGAGGGGAGGGACAGGGGAGACCGGGGAGCTGTTTTTT	CAWRGGTGETGELFF	TRBJ2-2	TRBV30	medium-sized	TRBD1
TGCGCCAGCAGCGCCTGGAGGGGGCCCCAGGGCTACACCTTC	CASSAWRGPQGYTF	TRBJ1-2	TRBV4-3	-	TRBD1
TGTGCCAGCAGTGAAGCGCTTCGGATAGCGGGAGGAGAGACCCAGTACTTC	CASSEALRIAGGETQYF	TRBJ2-5	TRBV2	-	TRBD2
TGTGCCAGCAGTGAACAGGCTGGAAACACCATATATTTT	CASSEQAGNTIYF	TRBJ1-3	TRBV2	few	-
TGCGCCAGCAGCCCCAACGGACAGGGTTCGGAGACCCAGTACTTC	CASSPNGQGSETQYF	TRBJ2-5	TRBV5-1	-	TRBD1